This T cell receptor (beta chain) is from a study of blood T cells in healthy people across ages. Study-wide results and limits: Per million T cells, TCR beta diversity dropped about linearly as age rose.

There were at least 5.5 micrograms of total RNA extracted from every sample. The authors ran a second PCR of about 7 to 11 cycles using a sample-barcoded 5' primer and a J-beta primer mix. A single record per CDR3 protein comes from TCRdb applying MiXCR to the 5' RACE reads. This sample carries approximately 1.5 million distinct CDR3 sequences, roughly 32% of them seen once, and the ten largest clones take roughly 10%. This clonotype came up many times. Its antigen is still unknown. The V end lost 2 bases, the J end lost 7 bases, and 6 bases lay between the germline ends. The length of the CDR3 is 13 residues. CDR1 and CDR2 (germline): MDHEN, SYDVKM.

This chain connects TRBV28 to TRBJ1-6; D unclear. The material sequenced was blood. This receptor was obtained from a woman aged 30 to 39 in good health. DNA for the CDR3: TGTGCCAGCAGTTTAACGTCGAATTCACCCCTCCACTTT. Protein sequence: CASSLTSNSPLHF. Complete variable domain (other parts from reference TRBV28 and TRBJ1-6): DVKVTQSSRYLVKRTGEKVFLECVQDMDHENMFWYRQDPGLGLRLIYFSYDVKMKEKGDIPEGYSVSREKKERFSLILESASTNQTSMYLCASSLTSNSPLHFGNGTRLTVT.